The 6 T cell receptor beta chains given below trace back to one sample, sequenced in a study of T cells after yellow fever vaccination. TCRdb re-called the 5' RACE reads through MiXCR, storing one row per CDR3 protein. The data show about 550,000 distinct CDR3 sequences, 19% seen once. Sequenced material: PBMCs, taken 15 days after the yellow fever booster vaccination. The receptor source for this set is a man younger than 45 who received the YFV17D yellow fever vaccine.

CDR3 sequence reads: CASSGQTGGDTEAFF. In DNA, the CDR3 is TGTGCCAGCAGCGGTCAGACAGGAGGAGACACTGAAGCTTTCTTT. The V call is TRBV7-2, the J call TRBJ1-1, with TRBD1 as a possible D gene (6 bases). CDR3 length equals 15 residues. Germline assignment: CDR1 SGHTA and CDR2 FQGNSA. Trimming cost V 5 bases and J 3 bases, with 16 bases left between them.

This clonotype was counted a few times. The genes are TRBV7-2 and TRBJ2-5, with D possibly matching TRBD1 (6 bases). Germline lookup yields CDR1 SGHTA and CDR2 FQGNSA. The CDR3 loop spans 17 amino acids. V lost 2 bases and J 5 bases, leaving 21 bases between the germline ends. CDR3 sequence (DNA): TGTGCCAGCAGCTTATTTTCCCTGCGTGGTGGGGGCGAGACCCAGTACTTC. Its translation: CASSLFSLRGGGETQYF.

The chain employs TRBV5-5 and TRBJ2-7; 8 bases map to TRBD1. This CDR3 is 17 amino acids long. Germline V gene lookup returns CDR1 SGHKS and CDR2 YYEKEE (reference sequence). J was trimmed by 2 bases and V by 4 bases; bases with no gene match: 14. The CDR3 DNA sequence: TGTGCCAGCAGCCCAAGGAGACCGGGACAGGAGACCTACGAGCAGTACTTC. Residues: CASSPRRPGQETYEQYF.

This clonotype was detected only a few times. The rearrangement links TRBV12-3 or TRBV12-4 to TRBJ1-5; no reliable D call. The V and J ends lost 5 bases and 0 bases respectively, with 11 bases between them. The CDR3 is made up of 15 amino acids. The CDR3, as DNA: TGTGCCAGCAGTCCCAGCTATGGTAGCAATCAGCCCCAGCATTTT. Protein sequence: CASSPSYGSNQPQHF.

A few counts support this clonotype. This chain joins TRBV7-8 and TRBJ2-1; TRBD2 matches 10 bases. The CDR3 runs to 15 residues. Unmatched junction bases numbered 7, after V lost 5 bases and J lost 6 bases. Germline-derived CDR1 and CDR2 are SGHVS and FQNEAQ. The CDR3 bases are TGTGCCAGCAGCCCCTCTAGCGGGAGAAGCAATGAGCAGTTCTTC. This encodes CASSPSSGRSNEQFF.

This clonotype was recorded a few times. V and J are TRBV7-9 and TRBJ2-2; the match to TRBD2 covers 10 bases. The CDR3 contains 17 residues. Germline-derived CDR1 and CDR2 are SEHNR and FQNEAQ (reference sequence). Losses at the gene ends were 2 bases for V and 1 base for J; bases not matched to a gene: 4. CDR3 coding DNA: TGTGCCAGCAGCTTACCTAGCGGGAGTGGGAACACCGGGGAGCTGTTTTTT. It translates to CASSLPSGSGNTGELFF.